This TCR beta chain was identified in a study of cytomegalovirus exposure and HLA in healthy donors. The overall study: Later analysis reported that the approximately 120 validation repertoires shared the platform of the 650 to 700 first-cohort repertoires. Study-wide results and limits: The TCR clusters that emerged in the first cohort tended, a later analysis found, to co-occur in the approximately 110 validation repertoires. In vitro checks showed that a few CMV-associated chains really do target CMV antigens.

CDR3 size: 15 residues. The V gene's germline CDR1 is SGHTA and CDR2 FQGNSA. Trimming removed 5 bases from V and 0 bases from J; junction bases left unmatched: 6. As to this clone: What it binds is unknown.

The protocol was immunoSEQ multiplex PCR, while the TCRdb copy is restricted to in-frame clones and leaves out a portion. This table holds over 100,000 clones, approximately 87% found once. The gene calls are TRBV7-2 and TRBJ1-1; 7 positions match TRBD1. The sequence derives from a woman between 18 and 29 years old in good health and CMV-seropositive. Sequences were obtained from PBMCs. CDR3 region: CASSAYRGMNTEAFF. The CDR3 DNA reads TGTGCCAGCAGCGCGTACAGGGGCATGAACACTGAAGCTTTCTTT.